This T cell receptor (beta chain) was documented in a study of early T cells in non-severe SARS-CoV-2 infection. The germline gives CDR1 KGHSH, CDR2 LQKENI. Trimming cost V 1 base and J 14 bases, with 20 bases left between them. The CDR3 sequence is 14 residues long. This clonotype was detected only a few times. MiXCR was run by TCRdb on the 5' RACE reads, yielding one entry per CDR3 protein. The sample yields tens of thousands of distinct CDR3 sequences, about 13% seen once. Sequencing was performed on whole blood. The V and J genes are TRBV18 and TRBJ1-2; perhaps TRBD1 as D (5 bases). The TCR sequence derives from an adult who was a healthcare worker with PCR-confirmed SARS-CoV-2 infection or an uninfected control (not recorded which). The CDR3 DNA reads TGTGCCAGCTCACCACTTGAACAGGCTGCGGAGAGGACCTTC. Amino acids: CASSPLEQAAERTF.